The 2 T cell receptor beta chains below were found in one sample sequenced in a study of blood T cell repertoires in COVID-19. Here immunoSEQ multiplex PCR was the method, and the copy in TCRdb shows in-frame clones only, minus some. Here the sample spans a few hundred thousand clones, 65% to 85% being singletons. The specimen sequenced was peripheral blood. These receptor sequences come from a person aged 65-85 years with COVID-19, enrolled during active disease.

The chain combines TRBV9 with TRBJ1-5; a weak D match, TRBD1 (5 bases). Deletions cut 0 bases from V and 9 bases from J, with 19 bases between. The germline CDR1 and CDR2 sequences are SGDLS and YYNGEE. The CDR3 length is 16 residues. This CDR3 reads CASSVEAGPLSAPQHF. CDR3 coding DNA: TGTGCCAGCAGCGTAGAGGCAGGGCCGCTTAGTGCGCCCCAGCATTTT.

J is TRBJ1-1 and V is TRBV2; D uncertain. Germline CDR1 SNHLY, CDR2 FYNNEI. The CDR3 contains 13 residues. Trimming removed 8 bases at V and 0 bases at J, with 10 bases between. CDR3 sequence: CASAKHLNTEAFF. CDR3 DNA: TGTGCCAGCGCCAAGCATTTGAACACTGAAGCTTTCTTT.